What follows are 32 T cell receptor beta chains derived from one specimen sequenced in a study of CD8+ T cells in alopecia areata. The treatment: oral pan-JAK inhibitor, 5-10 mg twice daily. Sequencing relied on a cDNA template that was reverse transcribed from extracted RNA. Measured with immunoSEQ multiplex PCR; TCRdb has only the in-frame clones, and not every one. The sample includes about 140,000 clones, roughly 82% of them seen just once. This specimen was CD8+ T cells sorted from blood, taken at week 4, from a patient treated with tofacitinib. The receptors stem from a human donor with alopecia areata.

V gene TRBV4-2 combines with J gene TRBJ2-1; 8 bases are a match to TRBD2. CDR1 and CDR2 from the germline V gene are LGHNA and YNFKEQ. The V gene end was trimmed by 1 base and the J gene end by 8 bases; junction bases not matched to a gene: 7. CDR3 length: 15 amino acids. The DNA of the CDR3 is TGTGCCAGCAGCCAAGCGGGGGGGCCTGTAGATGAGCAGTTCTTC. The encoded protein is CASSQAGGPVDEQFF.

The chain joins TRBV29-1 to TRBJ2-7; D unresolved. There are 13 residues in the CDR3. Deletions cut 0 bases from V and 3 bases from J, with 9 bases between. Germline CDR1 and CDR2: SQVTM and ANQGSEA. In DNA form, the CDR3 reads TGCAGCGTTGAAGACAGCGAACTCTACGAGCAGTACTTC. Its protein product is CSVEDSELYEQYF.

J is TRBJ2-3 and V is TRBV27, with D perhaps TRBD1 (7 bases). The V gene's germline CDR1 is MNHEY and CDR2 SMNVEV (reference sequence). The CDR3 sequence is 16 residues long. The V and J ends lost 4 bases and 2 bases respectively, with 16 bases between them. CDR3 DNA sequence: TGTGCCAGCAGTTCCCAGGGGGGTATCCTCACAGATACGCAGTATTTT. It yields the protein CASSSQGGILTDTQYF.

This rearrangement joins TRBV4-1 to TRBJ1-2, with a weak D call TRBD1 (5 bases). Trimming cost V 1 base and J 2 bases, with 14 bases left between them. Germline-derived CDR1 and CDR2 are MGHRA and YSYEKL. The CDR3 covers 16 residues. The CDR3 loop reads CASSQGRAGRNYGYTF. Written as DNA, the CDR3 is TGCGCCAGCAGCCAAGGTCGTGCAGGGAGGAACTATGGCTACACCTTC.

The table lists this clone with a few counts. The V call is TRBV7-6, the J call TRBJ2-3, with D possibly matching TRBD2 (6 bases). Per germline, CDR1 SGHVS and CDR2 FNYEAQ. This CDR3 comprises 12 residues. The ends were cut back, 4 bases at V and 10 bases at J, with 12 bases in the middle. The CDR3 sequence is CASSWDSNAQYF. As DNA, the CDR3 is TGTGCCAGCAGCTGGGACTCAAACGCGCAGTATTTT. The full variable domain, its missing parts supplied by reference TRBV7-6 and TRBJ2-3, is GAGVSQSPRYKVTKRGQDVALRCDPISGHVSLYWYRQALGQGPEFLTYFNYEAQQDKSGLPNDRFSAERPEGSISTLTIQRTEQRDSAMYRCASSWDSNAQYFGPGTRLTVL.

The V gene is TRBV5-5, the J gene TRBJ2-7; no definite D call. The CDR3 loop spans 11 amino acids. The V and J ends lost 0 bases and 5 bases respectively, with 3 bases between them. CDR1 is SGHKS, CDR2 YYEKEE, per germline (reference sequence). CDR3 amino acids: CASSLGDEQYF. In DNA, the CDR3 is TGTGCCAGCAGCTTGGGAGACGAGCAGTACTTC.

A note on this clone: The sample holds other DNA sequences that translate to the same CDR3. The chain is built from TRBV5-6 and TRBJ2-7; 8 bases are shared with TRBD1. This CDR3 is 14 amino acids long. V trimming: 4 bases; J trimming: 4 bases; junction bases outside the gene matches: 7. Germline assignment: CDR1 SGHDT and CDR2 YYEEEE. The CDR3 region is CASSPGTGSYEQYF. The CDR3 coding sequence is TGTGCCAGCAGCCCAGGGACAGGCTCTTACGAGCAGTACTTC.

The gene calls are TRBV21-1 and TRBJ1-5. TRBV21-1 is designated a pseudogene. This CDR3 region has 16 residues. CDR3 sequence reads: CASSPHSRAFNQPQHF. The CDR3 DNA reads as TGTGCCAGCAGCCCCCACAGTAGGGCGTTCAATCAGCCCCAGCATTTT.

V and J are TRBV7-2 and TRBJ2-7; 7 nucleotides agree with TRBD1. The CDR3 extends over 12 amino acids. The V gene end was trimmed by 4 bases and the J gene end by 6 bases; junction bases not matched to a gene: 3. The germline CDR1 and CDR2 sequences are SGHTA and FQGNSA. The CDR3 spells CASSSTGREQYF. DNA for the CDR3: TGTGCCAGCAGCTCGACAGGGCGCGAGCAGTACTTC.

This rearrangement joins TRBV7-9 to TRBJ2-6, with D uncertain. Per the germline V gene, CDR1 is SEHNR and CDR2 is FQNEAQ (reference sequence). V lost 8 bases, J lost 1 base, and 6 bases lay in between. CDR3 size: 13 residues. As DNA, the CDR3 is TGTGCCAGCTTAAAATCTGGGGCCAACGTCCTGACTTTC. Translating it yields CASLKSGANVLTF.

The table lists this clone with a few counts. The chain joins TRBV4-3 to TRBJ2-2; 7 bases match TRBD1. Trimming at V came to 4 bases and at J to 5 bases, leaving 4 bases not matched to a gene. The germline V gene encodes CDR1 LGHNA and CDR2 YSLEER. The CDR3 length is 14 residues. The CDR3 here is CASSPDRSTGELFF. CDR3 DNA: TGCGCCAGCAGCCCGGACAGGTCAACCGGGGAGCTGTTTTTT.

This clone was seen many times. This chain connects TRBV19 to TRBJ1-5; a possible D gene is TRBD1 (6 bases). Between the trimmed V and J ends, which lost 9 bases and 0 bases, there was a span of 12 bases. The germline V gene encodes CDR1 LNHDA and CDR2 SQIVND (reference sequence). The CDR3 contains 14 residues. The CDR3 loop is CASAVTGSNQPQHF. The CDR3 nucleotides read TGTGCCAGCGCCGTGACAGGTAGCAATCAGCCCCAGCATTTT.

The chain is built from TRBV7-9 and TRBJ2-3, with 7 bases identical to TRBD2. The trim removed 4 bases at V and 2 bases at J, leaving 12 bases unmatched. Germline CDR1 is SEHNR and CDR2 is FQNEAQ (reference sequence). The CDR3 covers 17 residues. CDR3 coding DNA: TGTGCCAGCAGCTACCCTAGGAGCGGGGAGTTCACAGATACGCAGTATTTT. Translation gives CASSYPRSGEFTDTQYF.

For this clone: Other DNA sequences in this specimen translate into the identical CDR3. This rearrangement joins TRBV27 to TRBJ1-5, with D hard to call. The CDR3 has 13 residues. V was cut by 4 bases and J by 0 bases, with 4 bases left in between. CDR1 and CDR2 from the germline V gene are MNHEY and SMNVEV (reference sequence). The CDR3 DNA sequence: TGTGCCAGCAGTTATTATAGCAATCAGCCCCAGCATTTT. Amino acids: CASSYYSNQPQHF.

The V and J genes are TRBV4-1 and TRBJ1-2; a weak D match, TRBD1 (5 bases). CDR3 length: 15 residues. The germline CDR1 and CDR2 sequences are MGHRA and YSYEKL. The V end was cut by 4 bases, the J end by 6 bases, with 18 bases between. The CDR3 coding sequence is TGCGCCAGCAGCCTACATAAGGGGAGGGAGGATGGCTACACCTTC. Its protein is CASSLHKGREDGYTF.

This clone came up a few times. The chain recombines TRBV29-1 with TRBJ2-2; D unclear. CDR1 and CDR2 from the germline V gene are SQVTM and ANQGSEA. Trimming cost V 2 bases and J 6 bases, with 7 bases left between them. This CDR3 is built from 12 residues. For the CDR3, the DNA is TGCAGCGTTGAACTAGTGCCCGGGGAGCTGTTTTTT. Protein sequence: CSVELVPGELFF.

The rearrangement uses TRBV2 and TRBJ2-1, with D uncertain. The CDR3 length is 16 residues. V was cut by 1 base and J by 4 bases, with 14 bases left in between. Germline loops: CDR1 SNHLY, CDR2 FYNNEI. The CDR3 reads CASSEGNSRDYNEQFF. The CDR3 coding sequence is TGTGCCAGCAGTGAAGGAAACTCCCGAGATTACAATGAGCAGTTCTTC.

The chain links TRBV4-3 to TRBJ2-4, with D maybe TRBD2 (5 bases). Germline V lookup: CDR1 LGHNA, CDR2 YSLEER. With 0 bases removed from V and 0 bases from J, the gap between germline ends came to 12 bases. The CDR3 totals 17 residues. In DNA, the CDR3 is TGCGCCAGCAGCCAAGATCATGAGGGAATAGCCAAAAACATTCAGTACTTC. Translated, it gives CASSQDHEGIAKNIQYF.

DNA for the CDR3: TGTGCCAGCTCACCCTTCAGGTCCCCAACGAATATGAACACTGAAGCTTTCTTT. Its translation: CASSPFRSPTNMNTEAFF. The V gene is TRBV18, the J gene TRBJ1-1; D gene ambiguous. V was clipped by 3 bases and J by 0 bases, with 20 bases between them. Germline values: CDR1 KGHSH, CDR2 LQKENI. The CDR3 is 18 residues long. The variable domain in full, completed from reference TRBV18 and TRBJ1-1, reads NAGVMQNPRHLVRRRGQEARLRCSPMKGHSHVYWYRQLPEEGLKFMVYLQKENIIDESGMPKERFSAEFPKEGPSILRIQQVVRGDSAAYFCASSPFRSPTNMNTEAFFGQGTRLTVV.

CDR3 sequence (DNA): TGTGCCAGCAGCCCTAGTGGACCTGCCTACGAGCAGTACTTC. Protein sequence: CASSPSGPAYEQYF. This chain connects TRBV7-8 to TRBJ2-7; D unresolved. Germline CDR1 is SGHVS and CDR2 is FQNEAQ. Deletions cut 5 bases from V and 2 bases from J, with 13 bases between. The CDR3 extends over 14 amino acids.

The CDR3 reads CASPIYLYPFWEQYF. The CDR3 DNA sequence: TGTGCCAGCCCTATATACCTATACCCCTTTTGGGAGCAGTACTTC. The chain is built from TRBV6-5 and TRBJ2-7; D gene uncertain. V lost 8 bases to trimming and J lost 7 bases, with 24 bases between them. Looked up from germline, CDR1 is MNHEY and CDR2 is SVGAGI. The CDR3 extends over 15 amino acids.

This rearrangement joins TRBV5-1 to TRBJ2-2; TRBD1 aligns across 7 bases. The CDR3 extends over 17 amino acids. CDR1 and CDR2 from the germline V gene are SGHRS and YFSETQ. Germline trimming cut 3 bases from V and 0 bases from J; bases unmatched to any gene: 8. The CDR3, as DNA: TGCGCCAGCAGCTGGCTTGACAGGGAGCCGAACACCGGGGAGCTGTTTTTT. Encoded protein: CASSWLDREPNTGELFF.

In this sample, this clone turned up once. V is TRBV29-1 and J is TRBJ2-1; TRBD1 is a possible D gene (5 bases). The germline V and J ends were trimmed by 4 bases and 14 bases, with 15 bases remaining between them. CDR3 length equals 11 residues. From germline, CDR1 is SQVTM and CDR2 ANQGSEA. DNA of the CDR3: TGCAGCGTTGCCCGGCAGGGTCAGGAGTTCTTC. It encodes CSVARQGQEFF.

The chain recombines TRBV7-8 with TRBJ2-7; 13 bases map to TRBD2. The CDR3 loop spans 16 amino acids. Germline CDR1 is SGHVS and CDR2 is FQNEAQ. With V trimmed by 4 bases and J by 2 bases, 5 bases remained unmatched. CDR3 amino acids: CASSSEGLAGTYEQYF. Here the CDR3 DNA reads TGTGCCAGCAGCTCAGAGGGACTAGCGGGGACCTACGAGCAGTACTTC.

This clone was counted only a few times. V and J are TRBV12-5 and TRBJ2-3, with D perhaps TRBD2 (5 bases). Trimming left V 4 bases short and J 4 bases short, with 18 bases between. The CDR3 is made up of 16 amino acids. In germline, CDR1 is LGHNT, CDR2 FRNRAP. CDR3 loop: CASGSSYGVLADTQYF. In DNA form, the CDR3 reads TGTGCTAGTGGTTCCAGTTACGGGGTACTCGCAGATACGCAGTATTTT.

This clone was counted a single time. The J gene is TRBJ2-2, the V gene TRBV7-4; D uncertain. The CDR3 consists of 16 residues. V shed 5 bases and J shed 1 base, with 14 bases lying between them. CDR1 and CDR2 (germline): SGHVT, SQSDAQ. As DNA, the CDR3 is TGTGCCAGCAGCCCACCACGGACGGGGAACACCGGGGAGCTGTTTTTT. Protein: CASSPPRTGNTGELFF.

This clone was seen only once. The chain combines TRBV5-6 with TRBJ2-7, with 9 positions matching TRBD2. Germline V CDR1 and CDR2: SGHDT, YYEEEE. This CDR3 contains 16 residues. The V and J ends lost 3 bases and 4 bases, in that order; junction bases with no gene match: 11. CDR3 nucleotides: TGTGCCAGCAGCTCTAGCGGGGCCGCCCTTGGGTACGAGCAGTACTTC. Amino acids: CASSSSGAALGYEQYF.

This clone was seen a few times. The chain combines TRBV7-2 with TRBJ1-5; no definite D call. Per the germline V gene, CDR1 is SGHTA and CDR2 is FQGNSA. The CDR3 loop spans 12 amino acids. V lost 3 bases and J lost 1, with 1 base in between. As DNA, the CDR3 is TGTGCCAGCAGCTTGAGCAATCAGCCCCAGCATTTT. Translation: CASSLSNQPQHF. The complete variable domain, with remaining parts taken from reference TRBV7-2 and TRBJ1-5, reads GAGVSQSPSNKVTEKGKDVELRCDPISGHTALYWYRQSLGQGLEFLIYFQGNSAPDKSGLPSDRFSAERTGGSVSTLTIQRTQQEDSAVYLCASSLSNQPQHFGDGTRLSIL.

The chain links TRBV4-3 to TRBJ2-5; 8 positions match TRBD2. Germline CDR1 LGHNA, CDR2 YSLEER. The CDR3 is made up of 13 amino acids. V lost 4 bases to trimming and J lost 3 bases; unmatched junction nucleotides: 1. The CDR3 region has the DNA TGCGCCAGCAGCCCGACTAGCGAAGAGACCCAGTACTTC. Translating gives CASSPTSEETQYF.

The chain uses TRBV6-5 and TRBJ1-6, with TRBD1 matching 7 bases. Germline CDR1 is MNHEY and CDR2 is SVGAGI. Trimming removed 7 bases from V and 8 bases from J; junction bases left unmatched: 11. This CDR3 region has 15 residues. CDR3 bases: TGTGCCAGCAAACCCGGGGGACAGAAGTATTCACCCCTCCACTTT. This sequence encodes CASKPGGQKYSPLHF.

As concerns this clone: Other DNA sequences in this sample translate to the same CDR3. The V and J genes are TRBV6-5 and TRBJ2-2; the D is unclear. This CDR3 contains 13 residues. The ends were cut back, 0 bases at V and 5 bases at J, with 4 bases in the middle. Per the germline V gene, CDR1 is MNHEY and CDR2 is SVGAGI. CDR3 sequence (DNA): TGTGCCAGCAGTTACTCCGAGACCGGGGAGCTGTTTTTT. Translating it yields CASSYSETGELFF.

V usage is TRBV2 and J usage is TRBJ1-2; D not certain. The V end was cut by 2 bases, the J end by 2 bases, with 12 bases between. CDR3 length equals 15 residues. The germline V gene has CDR1 SNHLY and CDR2 FYNNEI. The CDR3 sequence: CASSEWPGRNYGYTF. The CDR3 DNA reads TGTGCCAGCAGTGAATGGCCCGGACGAAACTATGGCTACACCTTC.